This T cell receptor beta chain was captured by sequencing in a study of T-cell reconstitution after alpha-beta-depleted transplantation in children. General study results and limits: Reportedly, roughly two months post-transplant, alpha-beta T cells arose from several hundred expanded graft clones. One year after transplant, T-cell counts and diversity came mostly from newly produced T cells. Recipient T cells and thymic progenitors that survived gave rise to the high TCRbeta diversity observed at day 60 in some patients.

A library of TCRbeta sequences, prepared with unique molecular identifiers, was generated. In TCRdb, the PCR reads were re-called with MiXCR into one record per CDR3 protein. The sample has 780,000 or so distinct CDR3 sequences, 15% to 20% seen once. With V trimmed by 4 bases and J by 10 bases, 5 bases remained unmatched. The CDR3 totals 13 residues. From germline, CDR1 is SSHAT and CDR2 FNYEAQ (reference sequence). This clonotype was detected many times. Its antigen is currently unknown. Material: PBMCs, mostly from graft donor cells, obtained 360 days after TCRalphabeta/CD19-depleted stem cell transplant. V usage is TRBV7-7 and J usage is TRBJ2-1; 9 positions match TRBD2. This TCR was recovered from a male patient under 18 who had a stem cell transplant for acute lymphoblastic leukemia, so the T cells may come from the graft donor. CDR3 sequence (DNA): TGTGCCAGCAGCTCGGGACTAGCTGGGGAGCAGTTCTTC. Translation gives CASSSGLAGEQFF.